What follows is one T cell receptor (beta chain) and its context. In the naive CD8 group, cells lacked CD45RO and were positively selected for CCR7, so terminally differentiated effector memory CD45RA+ cells were left out. Libraries were prepared by immunoSEQ multiplex PCR; TCRdb keeps only in-frame clonotypes and omits some of them. The sample contains about 2.1 million clones, about 93% of which appear only once. The sample is drawn from a study of shared clonotypes between healthy human individuals. Germline V gives CDR1 SEHNR, CDR2 FQNEAQ (reference sequence). This CDR3 region has 16 residues. Trimming removed 0 bases from V and 3 bases from J; junction bases left unmatched: 5.

The sample was naive CD8+ T cells from PBMCs. This chain joins TRBV7-9 and TRBJ2-1; 7 bases map to TRBD2. The clonotype originates from a man younger than 30 in good health. Some clones in this sample may be carry-over from other donors' samples. The CDR3 coding sequence is TGTGCCAGCAGCTTAGCGGGCGGGAGTGGCTACAATGAGCAGTTCTTC. It yields the protein CASSLAGGSGYNEQFF.